This T cell receptor (beta chain) was obtained from a study of cytomegalovirus exposure and HLA in healthy donors. About this clone itself: The antigen is undetermined.

Study-wide findings and caveats: Being productive about 87% or about 30% of the time was typical of most TCR beta V segments in an earlier analysis.

This PCR relied on a set of 60 Vbeta primers and 13 Jbeta primers. In the study's own analysis: Some 10 million of the approximately 80 million unique TCR beta chains counted in a later analysis were shared. The table came from immunoSEQ multiplex PCR; TCRdb's copy has only in-frame clones and leaves some out. V and J calls and clone size are given by that table; D and trimming were obtained from the DNA. The sample lists 100,000 to 150,000 clones; approximately 80% were seen once. Trimming took off 7 bases at V and 4 bases at J, with 17 bases between the two ends. Germline V gene sequence: CDR1 LNHDA, CDR2 SQIVND (reference sequence). The CDR3 totals 15 residues.

The specimen was PBMCs. The chain employs TRBV19 and TRBJ1-5; unclear D gene. The TCR originated in a male donor in good health and CMV-seropositive. The CDR3 loop reads CASKTRRGINQPQHF. The CDR3, as DNA: TGTGCCAGTAAAACAAGGCGAGGCATTAATCAGCCCCAGCATTTT.